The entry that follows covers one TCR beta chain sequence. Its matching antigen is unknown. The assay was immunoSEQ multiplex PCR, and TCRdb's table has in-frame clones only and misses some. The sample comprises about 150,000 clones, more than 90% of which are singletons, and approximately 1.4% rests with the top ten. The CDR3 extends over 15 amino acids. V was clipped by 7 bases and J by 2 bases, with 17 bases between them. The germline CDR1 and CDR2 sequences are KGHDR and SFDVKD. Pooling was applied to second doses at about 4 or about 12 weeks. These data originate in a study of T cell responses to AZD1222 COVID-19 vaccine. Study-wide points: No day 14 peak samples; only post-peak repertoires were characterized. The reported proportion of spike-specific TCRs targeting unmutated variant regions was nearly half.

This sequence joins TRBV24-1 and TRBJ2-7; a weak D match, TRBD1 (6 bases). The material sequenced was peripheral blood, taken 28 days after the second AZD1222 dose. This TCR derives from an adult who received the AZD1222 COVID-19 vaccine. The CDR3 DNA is TGTGCCACCAGCCCTTTTCAAGCAGGGGCCTACGAGCAGTACTTC. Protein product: CATSPFQAGAYEQYF.